This TCR beta chain was captured by sequencing in a study of metastatic and nonmetastatic thyroid tumors. TCRdb re-clonotyped the PCR reads via MiXCR. The sample consists of 25,000 to 30,000 clones, 20% to 30% of them appearing once. Comments on this clone: At one boundary the junction diverges from the germline segment, which might be a read error.

The germline V gene encodes CDR1 MNHNS and CDR2 SASEGT. The CDR3 has 14 amino acids. Patients underwent thyroid surgery, and none had received any treatment before it. This receptor was obtained from a female donor with papillary thyroid cancer or a benign thyroid nodule (not recorded which). Some clones in this sample may be carry-over from other donors' samples. V gene TRBV6-1 combines with J gene TRBJ2-5; unclear D gene. Sequencing used blood. The CDR3 sequence is CASRVSRDGETQYF. The CDR3 DNA is TGTGCGAGCAGAGTGTCTAGAGATGGTGAGACCCAGTACTTC.